These 5 T cell receptor beta chains share one sample of origin, sequenced in a study of blood T cell repertoires in COVID-19. TCRdb's table, derived via immunoSEQ multiplex PCR, lists solely in-frame clones and lacks some. The sample has 40,000 to 55,000 clones; around four fifths are singletons. The material sequenced was peripheral blood. The receptors stem from a human donor in a cohort sampled during active COVID-19.

This clone was observed a handful of times. The chain joins TRBV7-9 to TRBJ1-5; no firm D call. The length of the CDR3 is 13 residues. The V gene's germline CDR1 is SEHNR and CDR2 FQNEAQ (reference sequence). Between the trimmed V and J ends, which lost 3 bases and 9 bases, there was a span of 12 bases. CDR3 coding DNA: TGTGCCAGCAGCTTGAGTCTTTCCGCGCCCCAGCATTTT. This gives the protein CASSLSLSAPQHF.

The chain joins TRBV6-5 to TRBJ2-5; 7 positions match TRBD1. CDR3 length: 13 residues. V shed 6 bases and J 3 bases; nucleotides not matched to a gene: 4. Per the germline V gene, CDR1 is MNHEY and CDR2 is SVGAGI. CDR3: CASRTGTEETQYF. CDR3 DNA sequence: TGTGCCAGCAGGACCGGGACAGAAGAGACCCAGTACTTC.

This chain joins TRBV2 and TRBJ1-1; D remains ambiguous. Germline values: CDR1 SNHLY, CDR2 FYNNEI. Trimming took 4 bases from V and 11 from J, leaving 5 bases between them. The CDR3 is 9 amino acids. The DNA for the CDR3 is TGTGCCAGCAGTGTCGAGGCTTTCTTT. Protein product: CASSVEAFF.

This chain links TRBV30 with TRBJ1-4; 10 bases line up with TRBD1. Germline CDR1 reads GTSNPN; CDR2 reads SVGIG (reference sequence). The CDR3 extends over 14 amino acids. With V trimmed by 0 bases and J by 12 bases, 7 bases remained unmatched. This CDR3 reads CAWSVLLGQGQLFF. DNA for the CDR3: TGTGCCTGGAGTGTACTTTTGGGACAGGGGCAACTGTTTTTT.

V and J are TRBV30 and TRBJ2-7; perhaps TRBD2 as D (5 bases). The CDR3 consists of 16 residues. Germline values: CDR1 GTSNPN, CDR2 SVGIG (reference sequence). V was shortened by 0 bases and J by 0 bases, with 15 bases between the two germline ends. This CDR3 reads CAWSVFGFRGSYEQYF. CDR3 coding DNA: TGTGCCTGGAGTGTTTTTGGTTTCCGGGGCTCCTACGAGCAGTACTTC. The variable domain in full, completed from reference TRBV30 and TRBJ2-7, reads SQTIHQWPATLVQPVGSPLSLECTVEGTSNPNLYWYRQAAGRGLQLLFYSVGIGQISSEVPQNLSASRPQDRQFILSSKKLLLSDSGFYLCAWSVFGFRGSYEQYFGPGTRLTVT.